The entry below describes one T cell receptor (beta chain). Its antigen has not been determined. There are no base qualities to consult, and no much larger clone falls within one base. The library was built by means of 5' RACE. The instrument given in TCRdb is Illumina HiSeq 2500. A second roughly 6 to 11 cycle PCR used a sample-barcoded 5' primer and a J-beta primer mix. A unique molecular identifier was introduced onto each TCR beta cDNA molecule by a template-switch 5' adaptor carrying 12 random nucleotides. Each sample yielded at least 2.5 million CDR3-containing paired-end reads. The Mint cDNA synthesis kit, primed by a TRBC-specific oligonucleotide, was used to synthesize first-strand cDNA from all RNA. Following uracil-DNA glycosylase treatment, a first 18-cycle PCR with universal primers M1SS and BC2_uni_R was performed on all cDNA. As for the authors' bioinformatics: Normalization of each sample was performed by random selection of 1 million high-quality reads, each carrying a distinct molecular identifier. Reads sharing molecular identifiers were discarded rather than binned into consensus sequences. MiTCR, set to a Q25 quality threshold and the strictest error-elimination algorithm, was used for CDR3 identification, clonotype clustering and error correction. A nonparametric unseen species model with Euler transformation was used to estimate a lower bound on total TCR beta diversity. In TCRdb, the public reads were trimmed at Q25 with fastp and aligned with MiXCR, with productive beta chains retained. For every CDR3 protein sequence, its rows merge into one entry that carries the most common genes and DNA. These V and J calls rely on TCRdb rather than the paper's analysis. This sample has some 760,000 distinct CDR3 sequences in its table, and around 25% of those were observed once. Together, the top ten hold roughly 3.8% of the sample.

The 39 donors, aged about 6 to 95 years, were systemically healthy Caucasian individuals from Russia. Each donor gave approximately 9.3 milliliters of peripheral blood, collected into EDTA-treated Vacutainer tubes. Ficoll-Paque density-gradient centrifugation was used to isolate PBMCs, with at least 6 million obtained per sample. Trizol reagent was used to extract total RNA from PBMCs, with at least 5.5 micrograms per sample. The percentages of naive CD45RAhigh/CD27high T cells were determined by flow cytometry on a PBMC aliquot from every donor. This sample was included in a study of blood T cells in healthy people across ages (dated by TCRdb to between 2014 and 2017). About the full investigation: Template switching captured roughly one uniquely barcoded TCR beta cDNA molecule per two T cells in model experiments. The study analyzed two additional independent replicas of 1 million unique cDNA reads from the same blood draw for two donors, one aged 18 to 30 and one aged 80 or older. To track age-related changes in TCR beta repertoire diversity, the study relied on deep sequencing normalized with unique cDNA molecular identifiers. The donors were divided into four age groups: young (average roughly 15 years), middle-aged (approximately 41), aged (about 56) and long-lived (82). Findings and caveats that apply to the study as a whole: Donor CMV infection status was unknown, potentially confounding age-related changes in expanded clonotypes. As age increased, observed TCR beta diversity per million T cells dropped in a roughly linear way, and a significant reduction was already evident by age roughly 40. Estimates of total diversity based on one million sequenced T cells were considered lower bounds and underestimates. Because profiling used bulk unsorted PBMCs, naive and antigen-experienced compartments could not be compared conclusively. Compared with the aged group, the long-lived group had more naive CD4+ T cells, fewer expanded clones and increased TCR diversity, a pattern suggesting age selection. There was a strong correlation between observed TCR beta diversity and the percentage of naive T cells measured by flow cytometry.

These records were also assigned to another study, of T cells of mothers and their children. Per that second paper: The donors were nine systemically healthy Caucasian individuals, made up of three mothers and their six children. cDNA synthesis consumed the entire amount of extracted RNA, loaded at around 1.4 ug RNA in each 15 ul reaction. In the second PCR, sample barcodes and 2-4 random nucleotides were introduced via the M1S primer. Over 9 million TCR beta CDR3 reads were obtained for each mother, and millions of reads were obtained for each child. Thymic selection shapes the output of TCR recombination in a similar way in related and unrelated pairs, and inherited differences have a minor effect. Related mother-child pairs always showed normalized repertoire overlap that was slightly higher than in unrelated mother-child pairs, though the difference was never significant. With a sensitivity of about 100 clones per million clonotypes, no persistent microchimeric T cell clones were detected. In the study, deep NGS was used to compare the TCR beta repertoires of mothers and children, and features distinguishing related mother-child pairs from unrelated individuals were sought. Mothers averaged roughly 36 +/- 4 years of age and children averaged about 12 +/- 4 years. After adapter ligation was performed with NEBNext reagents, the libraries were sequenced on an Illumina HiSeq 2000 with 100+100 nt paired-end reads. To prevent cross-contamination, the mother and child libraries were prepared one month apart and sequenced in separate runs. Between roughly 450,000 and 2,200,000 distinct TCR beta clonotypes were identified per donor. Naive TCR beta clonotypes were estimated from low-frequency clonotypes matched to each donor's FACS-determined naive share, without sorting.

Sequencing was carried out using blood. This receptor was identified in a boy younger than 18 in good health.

The DNA is as follows: TGCAGTGCTAGCGGGGGAACACTGTACCAAGAGACCCAGTACTTC. It codes for CSASGGTLYQETQYF. The chain links TRBV20-1 with TRBJ2-5, with TRBD2 as a weak D call on 6 bases. CDR1 and CDR2, looked up from the germline V gene (reference sequence), are DFQATT and SNEGSKA. Cut back by 3 bases and 0 bases, the V and J ends lie 14 bases apart. There are 15 amino acids in the CDR3, from cysteine to phenylalanine inclusive. Only the CDR3 portion is preserved as DNA: 45 bases, with reading frame beginning at the first base.